A single sample gave rise to the 3 T cell receptor beta chains below, sequenced in a study of cytomegalovirus exposure and HLA in healthy donors. Use of 60 Vbeta and 13 Jbeta primers characterized the PCR. Only in-frame clones appear in the TCRdb table, and some are missing; sequencing was by immunoSEQ multiplex PCR. The sample contains some 130,000 clones, over 70% of which appear only once. The sequenced sample was PBMCs. The receptors were gathered from a man aged 30 to 39 in good health and CMV-seronegative.

The chain couples TRBV5-6 to TRBJ1-5, with D hard to call. The CDR3 loop spans 15 amino acids. With 0 bases removed from V and 0 bases from J, the gap between germline ends came to 7 bases. CDR1 SGHDT and CDR2 YYEEEE come from the germline V gene. DNA for the CDR3: TGTGCCAGCAGCTTGGAGCGGAATAGCAATCAGCCCCAGCATTTT. Translating gives CASSLERNSNQPQHF.

This chain links TRBV11-2 with TRBJ2-5; D is unclear. Germline-derived CDR1 and CDR2 are SGHAT and FQNNGV. The CDR3 sequence is 13 residues long. The ends were cut back, 3 bases at V and 5 bases at J, with 10 bases in the middle. The CDR3 nucleotides are TGTGCCAGCAGCTTGGCAGGTGGGGAGACCCAGTACTTC. Translating gives CASSLAGGETQYF.

The genes are TRBV18 and TRBJ1-2; a possible D gene is TRBD1 (5 bases). Between the trimmed V and J ends, which lost 3 bases and 5 bases, there was a span of 13 bases. CDR3 length: 14 amino acids. Germline V gene data show CDR1 as KGHSH and CDR2 as LQKENI. The CDR3 DNA sequence: TGTGCCAGCTCACCTCCCGTGGCAGGGTATGGCTACACCTTC. Encoded protein: CASSPPVAGYGYTF. Based on the CDR3 plus reference TRBV18 and TRBJ1-2, the full variable domain is NAGVMQNPRHLVRRRGQEARLRCSPMKGHSHVYWYRQLPEEGLKFMVYLQKENIIDESGMPKERFSAEFPKEGPSILRIQQVVRGDSAAYFCASSPPVAGYGYTFGSGTRLTVV.